This T cell receptor beta chain was recovered during a study of shared clonotypes between healthy human individuals. Study-wide results and limits: Naive subsets usually exceeded memory subsets in estimated richness. Generation of non-shared clonotypes was less probable than generation of clonotypes shared by all four donors.

Measured with immunoSEQ multiplex PCR; TCRdb has only the in-frame clones, and not every one. The sample includes about 2.2 million clones, about 94% of them seen just once. CDR3 length: 12 amino acids. Looked up from germline, CDR1 is LNHDA and CDR2 is SQIVND (reference sequence). Trimming cost V 2 bases and J 6 bases, with 8 bases left between them. As to this clone: Its antigen is still unknown.

The naive CD8 subset, CD45RO-negative cells positively selected for CCR7, excluded terminally differentiated effector memory CD45RA+ cells. Sequenced: naive CD8+ T cells from PBMCs. This receptor was identified in a man between 18 and 35 years old in good health. Some clones in this sample may be carry-over from other donors' samples. The chain couples TRBV19 to TRBJ2-7; the D is unclear. As DNA, the CDR3 is TGTGCCAGTAGTATAACCCCCTTCGAGCAGTACTTC. Its protein product is CASSITPFEQYF.